These 5 T cell receptor beta chains came from one sample sequenced in a study of lymphopenia after photon versus proton radiotherapy. Some clones are missing from TCRdb's copy, which holds only in-frame ones; the method was immunoSEQ multiplex PCR. The sample lists 50,000 to 70,000 clones; 87% were seen once. Specimen: peripheral blood, collected from a patient treated with proton-based radiotherapy. These receptors originate from a man older than 75 with esophageal cancer.

J is TRBJ2-5 and V is TRBV30; the match to TRBD2 covers 8 bases. CDR1 and CDR2 (germline): GTSNPN, SVGIG (reference sequence). The CDR3 has 15 amino acids. Unmatched junction bases numbered 7, after V lost 2 bases and J lost 2 bases. In nucleotides, the CDR3 is TGTGCCTGGAGTCGGGGAATAGCGGGACAAGAGACCCAGTACTTC. Its translation is CAWSRGIAGQETQYF. Based on the CDR3 plus reference TRBV30 and TRBJ2-5, the full variable domain is SQTIHQWPATLVQPVGSPLSLECTVEGTSNPNLYWYRQAAGRGLQLLFYSVGIGQISSEVPQNLSASRPQDRQFILSSKKLLLSDSGFYLCAWSRGIAGQETQYFGPGTRLLVL.

This clone was seen only once. The chain combines TRBV9 with TRBJ2-3, with unresolved D. V lost 0 bases to trimming and J lost 2 bases, with 10 bases between them. There are 15 residues in the CDR3. Germline assignment: CDR1 SGDLS and CDR2 YYNGEE. The CDR3 DNA is TGTGCCAGCAGCGTAGTACCCGTCCCCACAGATACGCAGTATTTT. Protein: CASSVVPVPTDTQYF.

As for this clone: Other DNA sequences in this specimen translate into the identical CDR3. The chain uses TRBV4-3 and TRBJ1-2; D is perhaps TRBD1 (6 bases). Germline V gene lookup returns CDR1 LGHNA and CDR2 YSLEER. The CDR3 has 13 amino acids. V lost 4 bases and J lost 2, with 8 bases in between. The CDR3: CASSLGQNYGYTF. CDR3 sequence (DNA): TGCGCCAGCAGCCTCGGACAGAACTATGGCTACACCTTC.

This chain links TRBV19 with TRBJ2-2; TRBD1 might be the D (6 bases). Germline V lookup: CDR1 LNHDA, CDR2 SQIVND (reference sequence). The CDR3 covers 13 residues. Trimming pared 5 bases from V and 7 bases from J, leaving 11 bases between. In nucleotides, the CDR3 is TGTGCCAGTAGTGTAGGGGGTGGCGGGGAGCTGTTTTTT. Protein: CASSVGGGGELFF. Using reference TRBV19 and TRBJ2-2 for the parts outside the CDR3, the full variable domain is DGGITQSPKYLFRKEGQNVTLSCEQNLNHDAMYWYRQDPGQGLRLIYYSQIVNDFQKGDIAEGYSVSREKKESFPLTVTSAQKNPTAFYLCASSVGGGGELFFGEGSRLTVL.

This rearrangement joins TRBV7-2 to TRBJ1-1; 8 positions match TRBD1. The V segment lost 7 bases and the J segment 2 bases; nucleotides outside the gene matches: 6. The CDR3 is made up of 14 amino acids. Germline V lookup: CDR1 SGHTA, CDR2 FQGNSA. The CDR3 sequence is CASNPGQVNTEAFF. The CDR3 region has the DNA TGTGCCAGCAACCCGGGACAGGTAAACACTGAAGCTTTCTTT.